Given below is one TCR beta chain in context. Its antigen remains unidentified. Execution of the assay was at deep level. TCRdb's copy holds only in-frame clones and misses some; the assay was immunoSEQ multiplex PCR. The data hold approximately 500,000 clones, with 70% to 80% observed a single time. This sample is part of a study of shared clonotypes between healthy human individuals. Study-level findings and limits: An expected dependence of interdonor clonotype sharing on sequencing depth was noted.

Genomic DNA came from 85 million to 95 million PBMCs in unsorted samples. V shed 3 bases and J 5 bases; nucleotides not matched to a gene: 9. This CDR3 spans 15 amino acids. Germline-derived CDR1 and CDR2 are MDHEN and SYDVKM. The source material was PBMCs. The TCR comes from a woman aged 40 to 49 in good health. Some clones in this sample may be carry-over from other donors' samples. This sequence joins TRBV28 and TRBJ1-1; 7 nucleotides align to TRBD1. In nucleotides, the CDR3 is TGTGCCAGCAGTTTGTTTTCCAGGGGGAGGACTGAAGCTTTCTTT. It is translated as CASSLFSRGRTEAFF.